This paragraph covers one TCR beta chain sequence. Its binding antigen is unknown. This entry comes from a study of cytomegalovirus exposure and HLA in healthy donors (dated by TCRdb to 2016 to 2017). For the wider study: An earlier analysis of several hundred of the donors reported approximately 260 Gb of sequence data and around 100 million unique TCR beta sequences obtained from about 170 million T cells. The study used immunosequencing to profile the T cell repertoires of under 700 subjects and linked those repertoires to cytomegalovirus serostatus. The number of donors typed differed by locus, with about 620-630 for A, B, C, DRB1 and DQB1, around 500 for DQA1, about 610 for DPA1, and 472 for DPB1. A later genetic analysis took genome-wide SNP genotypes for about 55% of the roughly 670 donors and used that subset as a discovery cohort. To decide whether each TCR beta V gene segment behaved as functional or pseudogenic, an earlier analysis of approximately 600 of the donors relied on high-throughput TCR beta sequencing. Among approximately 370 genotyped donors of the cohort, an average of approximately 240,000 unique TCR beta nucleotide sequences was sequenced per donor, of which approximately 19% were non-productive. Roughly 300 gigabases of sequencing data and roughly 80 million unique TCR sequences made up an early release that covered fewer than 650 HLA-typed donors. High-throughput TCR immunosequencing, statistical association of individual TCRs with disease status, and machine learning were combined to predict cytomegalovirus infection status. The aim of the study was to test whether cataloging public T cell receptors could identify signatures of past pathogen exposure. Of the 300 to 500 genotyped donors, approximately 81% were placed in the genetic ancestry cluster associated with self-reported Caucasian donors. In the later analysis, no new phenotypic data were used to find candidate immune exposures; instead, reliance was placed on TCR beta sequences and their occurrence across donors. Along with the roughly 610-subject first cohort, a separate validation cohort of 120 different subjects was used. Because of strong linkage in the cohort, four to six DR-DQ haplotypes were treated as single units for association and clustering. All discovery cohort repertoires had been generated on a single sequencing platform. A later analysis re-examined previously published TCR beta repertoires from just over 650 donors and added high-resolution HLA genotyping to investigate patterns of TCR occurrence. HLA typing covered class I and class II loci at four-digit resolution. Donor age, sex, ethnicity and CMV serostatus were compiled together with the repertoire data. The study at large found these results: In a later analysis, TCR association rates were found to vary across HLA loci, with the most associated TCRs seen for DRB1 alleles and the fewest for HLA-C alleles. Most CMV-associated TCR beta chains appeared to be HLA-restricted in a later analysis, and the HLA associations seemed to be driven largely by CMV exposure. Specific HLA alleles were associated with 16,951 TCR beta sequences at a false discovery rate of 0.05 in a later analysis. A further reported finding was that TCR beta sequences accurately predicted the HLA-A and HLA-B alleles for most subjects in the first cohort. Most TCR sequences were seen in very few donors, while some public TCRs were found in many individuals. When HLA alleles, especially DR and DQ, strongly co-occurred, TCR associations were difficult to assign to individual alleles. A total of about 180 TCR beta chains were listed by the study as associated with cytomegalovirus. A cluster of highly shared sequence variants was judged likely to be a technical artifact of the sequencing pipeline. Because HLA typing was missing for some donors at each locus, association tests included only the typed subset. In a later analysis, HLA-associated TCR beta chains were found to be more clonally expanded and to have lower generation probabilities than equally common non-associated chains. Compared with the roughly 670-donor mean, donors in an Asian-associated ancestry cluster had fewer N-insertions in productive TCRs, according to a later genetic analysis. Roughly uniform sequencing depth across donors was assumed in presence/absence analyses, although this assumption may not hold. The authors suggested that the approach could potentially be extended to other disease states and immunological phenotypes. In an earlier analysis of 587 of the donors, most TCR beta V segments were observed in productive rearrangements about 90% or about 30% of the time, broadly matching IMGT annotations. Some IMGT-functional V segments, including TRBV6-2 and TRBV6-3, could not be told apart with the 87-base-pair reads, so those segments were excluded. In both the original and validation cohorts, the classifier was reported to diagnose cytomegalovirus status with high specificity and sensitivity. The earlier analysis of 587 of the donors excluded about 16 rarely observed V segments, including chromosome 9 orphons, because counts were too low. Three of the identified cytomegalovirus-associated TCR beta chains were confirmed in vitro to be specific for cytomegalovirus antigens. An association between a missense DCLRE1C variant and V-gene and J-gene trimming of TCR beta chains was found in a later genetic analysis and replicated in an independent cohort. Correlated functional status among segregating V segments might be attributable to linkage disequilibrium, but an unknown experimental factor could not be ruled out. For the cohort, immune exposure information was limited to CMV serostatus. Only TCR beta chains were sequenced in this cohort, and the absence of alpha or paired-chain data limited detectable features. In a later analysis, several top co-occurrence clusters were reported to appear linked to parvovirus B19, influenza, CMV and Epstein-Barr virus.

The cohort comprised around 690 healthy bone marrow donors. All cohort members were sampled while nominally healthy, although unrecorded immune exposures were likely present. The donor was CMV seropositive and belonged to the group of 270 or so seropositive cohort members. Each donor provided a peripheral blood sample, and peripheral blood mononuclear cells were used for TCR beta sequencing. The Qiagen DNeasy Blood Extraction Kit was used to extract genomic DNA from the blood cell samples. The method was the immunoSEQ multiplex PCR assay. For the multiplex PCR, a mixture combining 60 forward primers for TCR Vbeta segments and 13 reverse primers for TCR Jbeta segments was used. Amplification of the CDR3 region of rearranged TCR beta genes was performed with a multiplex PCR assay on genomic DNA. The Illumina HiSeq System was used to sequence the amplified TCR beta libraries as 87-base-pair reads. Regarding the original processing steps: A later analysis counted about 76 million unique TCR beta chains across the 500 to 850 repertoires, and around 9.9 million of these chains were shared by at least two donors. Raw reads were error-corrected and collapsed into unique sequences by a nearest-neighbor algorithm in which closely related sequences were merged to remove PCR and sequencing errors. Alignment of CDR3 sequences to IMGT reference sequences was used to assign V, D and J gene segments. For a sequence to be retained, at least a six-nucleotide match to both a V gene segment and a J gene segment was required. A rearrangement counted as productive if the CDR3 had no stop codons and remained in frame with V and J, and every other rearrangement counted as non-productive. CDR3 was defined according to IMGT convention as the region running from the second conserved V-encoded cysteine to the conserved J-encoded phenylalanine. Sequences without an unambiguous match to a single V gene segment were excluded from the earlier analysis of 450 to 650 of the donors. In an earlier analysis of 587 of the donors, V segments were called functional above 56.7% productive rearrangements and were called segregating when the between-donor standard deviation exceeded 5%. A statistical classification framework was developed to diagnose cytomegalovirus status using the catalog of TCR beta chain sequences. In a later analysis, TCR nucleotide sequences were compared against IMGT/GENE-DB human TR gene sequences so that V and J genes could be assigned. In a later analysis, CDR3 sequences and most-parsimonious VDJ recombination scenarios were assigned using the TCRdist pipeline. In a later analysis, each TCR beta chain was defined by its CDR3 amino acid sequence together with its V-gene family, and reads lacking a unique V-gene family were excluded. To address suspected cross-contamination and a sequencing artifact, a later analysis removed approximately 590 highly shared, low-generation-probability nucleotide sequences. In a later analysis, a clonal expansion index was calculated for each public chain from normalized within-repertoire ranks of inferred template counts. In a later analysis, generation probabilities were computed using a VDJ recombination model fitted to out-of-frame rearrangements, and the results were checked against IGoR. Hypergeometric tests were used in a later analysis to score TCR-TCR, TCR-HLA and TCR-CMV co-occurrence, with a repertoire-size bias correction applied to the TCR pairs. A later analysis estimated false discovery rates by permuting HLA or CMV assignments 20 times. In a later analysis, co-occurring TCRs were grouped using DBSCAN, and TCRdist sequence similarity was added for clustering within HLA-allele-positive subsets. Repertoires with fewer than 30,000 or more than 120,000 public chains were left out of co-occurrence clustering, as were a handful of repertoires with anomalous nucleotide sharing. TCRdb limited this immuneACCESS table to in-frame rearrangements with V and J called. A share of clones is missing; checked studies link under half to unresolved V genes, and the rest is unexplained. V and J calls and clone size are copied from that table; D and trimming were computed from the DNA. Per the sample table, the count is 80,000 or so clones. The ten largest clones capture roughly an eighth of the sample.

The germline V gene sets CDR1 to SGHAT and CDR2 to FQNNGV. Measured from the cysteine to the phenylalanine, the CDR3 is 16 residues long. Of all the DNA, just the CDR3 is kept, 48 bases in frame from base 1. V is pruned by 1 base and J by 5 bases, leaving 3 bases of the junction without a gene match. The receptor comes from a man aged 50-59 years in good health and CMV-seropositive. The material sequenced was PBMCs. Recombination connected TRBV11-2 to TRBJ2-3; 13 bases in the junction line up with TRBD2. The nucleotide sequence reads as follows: TGTGCCAGCAGCTTAGCACTAGCGGGAGGGATAGATACGCAGTATTTT. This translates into CASSLALAGGIDTQYF.